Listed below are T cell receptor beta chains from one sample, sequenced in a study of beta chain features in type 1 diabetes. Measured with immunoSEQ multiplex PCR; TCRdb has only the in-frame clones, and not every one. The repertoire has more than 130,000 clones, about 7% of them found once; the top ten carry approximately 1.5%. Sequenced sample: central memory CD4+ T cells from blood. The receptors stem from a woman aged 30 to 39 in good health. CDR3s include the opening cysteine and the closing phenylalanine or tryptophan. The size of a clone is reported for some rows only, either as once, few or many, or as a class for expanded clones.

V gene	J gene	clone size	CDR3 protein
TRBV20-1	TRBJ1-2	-	CSAWAPAF
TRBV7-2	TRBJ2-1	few	CASSLGSGSKYEQFF
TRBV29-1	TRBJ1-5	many	CSAKENSNQPQHF
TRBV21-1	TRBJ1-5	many	CASSKWMGHLSNQPQHF
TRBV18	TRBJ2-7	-	CASSPKGQGSGWNEQYF
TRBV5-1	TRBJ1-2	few	CASSEYTSYGYTF
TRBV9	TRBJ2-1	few	CASSASGYEQFF
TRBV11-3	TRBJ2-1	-	CASRKEDEQFF
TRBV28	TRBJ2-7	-	CASRSQLAGGYEQYF
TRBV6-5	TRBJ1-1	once	CASTYAGGGTEAFF
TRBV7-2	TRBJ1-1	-	CASSSLDRSEAFF
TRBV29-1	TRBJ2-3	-	CSVGAGGAGTDTQYF
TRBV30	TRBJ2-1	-	CAWELAGAREQFF
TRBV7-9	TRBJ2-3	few	CASSWDSSTDTQYF
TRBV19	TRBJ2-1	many	CASSMLTGGRVNEQFF
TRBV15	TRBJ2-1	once	CATSPTSVPYNEQFF
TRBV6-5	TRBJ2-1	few	CASTDTGEGNEQFF
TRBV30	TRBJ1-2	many	CAWSVLRTGGYGYTF
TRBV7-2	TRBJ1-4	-	CASSLLWGERVFF
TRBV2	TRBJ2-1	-	CASSGRLYNEQFF
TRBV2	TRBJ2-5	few	CASSALVAGGQETQYF
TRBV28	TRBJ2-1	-	CASSGWGTSGRAMVF
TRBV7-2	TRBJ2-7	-	CASSPAAAYDLYF
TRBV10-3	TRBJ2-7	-	CAISEDRTGSYEQYF
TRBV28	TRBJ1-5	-	CASSSTGGQGSFGNQPQHF
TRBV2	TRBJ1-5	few	CASRPKTLGPQHF
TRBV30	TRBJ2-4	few	CAWSEGLAGGKNIQYF
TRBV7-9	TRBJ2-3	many	CASSLIVTDTQYF
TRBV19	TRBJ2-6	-	CASSIILGLAGASGANVLTF
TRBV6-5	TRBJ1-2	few	CASSSPSANYGYTF
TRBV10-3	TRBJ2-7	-	CAIREAGEQYF
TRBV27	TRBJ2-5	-	CASSFRGGETQYF
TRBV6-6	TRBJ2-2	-	CASSFGLAGAGELFF
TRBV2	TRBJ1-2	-	CASSKDTDYGYTF
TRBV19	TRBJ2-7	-	CASSPSGTYEQYF
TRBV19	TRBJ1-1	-	CASSSLRTGVNTEAFF
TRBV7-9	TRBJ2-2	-	CASSPGLAVDTGELFF
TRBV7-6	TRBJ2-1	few	CASSLLDRNNEQFF
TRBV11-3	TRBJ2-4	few	CASAAGEGNIQYF
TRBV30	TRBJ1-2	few	CAWSLPGQGALNYGYTF
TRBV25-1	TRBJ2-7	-	CASSEHRQGAAPRQYF
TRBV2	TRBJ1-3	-	CASRRQGSISGNTIYF
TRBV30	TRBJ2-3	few	CAWSPGETDTQYF
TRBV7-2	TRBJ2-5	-	CASSPLGYQETQYF
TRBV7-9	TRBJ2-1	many	CASSLQLREQFF
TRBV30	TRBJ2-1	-	CAWSVLAGRNEQFF
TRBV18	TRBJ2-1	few	CASSPKASGGGINEQFF
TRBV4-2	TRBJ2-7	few	CASSQAGTGGYRTPYEQYF
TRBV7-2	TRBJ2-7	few	CASSLGPPSGLSYEQYF